This is a list of T cell receptor beta chains from one sample in a study of T-cell memory formation after mild COVID-19. Each CDR3 protein is one row after TCRdb ran MiXCR on the 5' RACE reads. The sample lists 250,000 to 400,000 distinct CDR3 sequences, roughly an eighth occurring once. The sample taken for sequencing was PBMCs or a T cell subset sorted from them (not recorded which). The receptors stem from a man aged 18 to 30 who had mild COVID-19 (a few samples of this study predate the infection). Cell type and time point are not known. Both conserved end residues are part of each CDR3. D genes are given only for firm matches. Clone size is given for some rows only: seen once, a few or many times, or a class if the clone is expanded.

V,size,D,J,DNA,CDR3
TRBV6-6,few,TRBD1,TRBJ1-3,TGTGCCAGCACTGGACAGGCTCACTCTGGAAACACCATATATTTT,CASTGQAHSGNTIYF
TRBV2,.,.,TRBJ2-4,TGTGCCAGCAGTGCCTGGGGGGACATTCAGTACTTC,CASSAWGDIQYF
TRBV28,.,.,TRBJ1-1,TGTGCCAGCAGTTTACCAACGGGCGAGATTGAAGCTTTCTTT,CASSLPTGEIEAFF
TRBV7-2,many,.,TRBJ2-7,TGTGCCAGCAGCTTAGCGGGTGGGGCCTACGAGCAGTACTTC,CASSLAGGAYEQYF
TRBV7-9,.,.,TRBJ2-2,TGTGCCAGCAGCTACAGGAACACCGGGGAGCTGTTTTTT,CASSYRNTGELFF
TRBV4-1,.,TRBD1,TRBJ2-2,TGCGCCAGCAGTCCATACCACAGGGGCGGCACCGGGGAGCTGTTTTTT,CASSPYHRGGTGELFF
TRBV7-8,few,TRBD1,TRBJ2-1,TGTGCCAGCAGCTCCGGACAGGGCCTGGGCAATGAGCAGTTCTTC,CASSSGQGLGNEQFF
TRBV6-4,many,.,TRBJ2-2,TGTGCCAGCAGTGACTCGGGGGATACCGGGGAGCTGTTTTTT,CASSDSGDTGELFF
TRBV7-6,few,.,TRBJ2-7,TGTGCCAGCAGCCGCGCGGGCTCCTACGAGCAGTACTTC,CASSRAGSYEQYF
TRBV10-3,.,TRBD1,TRBJ2-7,TGTGCCATCAGTGACCCACCCGGGACAGGGGGTTACGAGCAGTACTTC,CAISDPPGTGGYEQYF
TRBV5-6,many,.,TRBJ2-5,TGTGCCAGCAGCTTGGTTTGGCAGCAAGAGACCCAGTACTTC,CASSLVWQQETQYF
TRBV12-3/TRBV12-4,many,TRBD2,TRBJ2-3,TGTGCCAGCGCTCTCGGGGGGGGGACAGATACGCAGTATTTT,CASALGGGTDTQYF
TRBV5-4,.,TRBD1,TRBJ1-1,TGTGCCAGCAGCCCCGACGTGACAGGGCAGGCTTTCTTT,CASSPDVTGQAFF
TRBV4-3,many,.,TRBJ2-3,TGCGCCAGCAGCCAAGAAGGCACAGATACGCAGTATTTT,CASSQEGTDTQYF
TRBV9,few,.,TRBJ1-3,TGTGCCAGCAGTCAGTATGCCCTGGACTCTGGAAACACCATATATTTT,CASSQYALDSGNTIYF
TRBV27,.,.,TRBJ2-3,TGTGCCAGCAGTCTGGGGTCAGGCTTGAGTACAGATACGCAGTATTTT,CASSLGSGLSTDTQYF
TRBV6-5,.,.,TRBJ1-1,TGTGCCAGCAGTTGGACGACCCAGAACACTGAAGCTTTCTTT,CASSWTTQNTEAFF
TRBV12-3/TRBV12-4,many,.,TRBJ2-5,TGTGCCAGCAGTTCCTTGAACAGACAAGAGACCCAGTACTTC,CASSSLNRQETQYF
TRBV29-1,.,.,TRBJ1-2,TGCAGCGTTCCCGGACAGTCGGGGGGCTACACCTTC,CSVPGQSGGYTF
TRBV27,few,.,TRBJ1-2,TGTGCCAGCAGAGGGGACGGGAACTATGGCTACACCTTC,CASRGDGNYGYTF
TRBV7-8,few,TRBD2,TRBJ2-5,TGTGCCAGCAGCTTAGGTCGCGGGGGGTGGTACCAAGAGACCCAGTACTTC,CASSLGRGGWYQETQYF
TRBV19,few,.,TRBJ1-2,TGTGCCAGTAGGGCTCAGGGGCTGGACTATGGCTACACCTTC,CASRAQGLDYGYTF
TRBV20-1,few,.,TRBJ2-7,TGCAGTGCTAGGGACCCCCGGGGGAGCACCTACGAGCAGTACTTC,CSARDPRGSTYEQYF
TRBV15,.,.,TRBJ2-3,TGTGCCACCAGCTCACAGCAAACTAGCACAGATACGCAGTATTTT,CATSSQQTSTDTQYF
TRBV20-1,.,.,TRBJ2-3,TGCAGTGCTAGGGATTCCAGGGGTCGCACAGATACGCAGTATTTT,CSARDSRGRTDTQYF
TRBV27,.,.,TRBJ2-4,TGTGCCAGCAGTTTATTTGGGCTAACCAAAAACATTCAGTACTTC,CASSLFGLTKNIQYF
TRBV7-3,few,.,TRBJ2-1,TGTGCCAGCAGCTTAATAGGGATGTGGAACAATGAGCAGTTCTTC,CASSLIGMWNNEQFF
TRBV7-2,few,.,TRBJ2-7,TGTGCCAGCAGCTTAGCCAGTCAGGCTTGGGAGCAGTACTTC,CASSLASQAWEQYF
TRBV5-5,.,.,TRBJ2-5,TGTGCCAGCAGCTTGTTGCTAGGACCGGCTGGTTGGGAGACCCAGTACTTC,CASSLLLGPAGWETQYF
TRBV7-6,many,TRBD1,TRBJ2-7,TGTGCCAGCAGCTTGGCCGGGACAGGCCCTAACGAGCAGTACTTC,CASSLAGTGPNEQYF
TRBV20-1,.,.,TRBJ2-4,TGCAGTGCCAAGCGGGCAGAGGTAGCCAAAAACATTCAGTACTTC,CSAKRAEVAKNIQYF
TRBV12-3/TRBV12-4,few,.,TRBJ1-1,TGTGCCAGCAGTTTAAGCAGGCTGGACGCTTTCTTT,CASSLSRLDAFF
TRBV5-1,few,.,TRBJ1-2,TGCGCCAGCAGCTTGGAGTCAGTGAACTATGGCTACACCTTC,CASSLESVNYGYTF
TRBV5-1,.,TRBD1,TRBJ1-1,TGCGCCAGCGTATACGACCAGGGGGCGGAAGCTTTCTTT,CASVYDQGAEAFF
TRBV7-2,many,.,TRBJ1-3,TGTGCCAGCAGCTTTTGGAACTCTGGAAACACCATATATTTT,CASSFWNSGNTIYF
TRBV29-1,.,.,TRBJ1-2,TGCAGCGTTGAGGTGGTCCGAGCCTCTGGCTACACCTTC,CSVEVVRASGYTF
TRBV7-8,few,.,TRBJ2-1,TGTGCCAGCAGCTCTACTAGGTCCACCTACAATGAGCAGTTCTTC,CASSSTRSTYNEQFF
TRBV6-6,.,.,TRBJ2-1,TGTGCCACGGGACTCAACTACAATGAGCAGTTCTTC,CATGLNYNEQFF
TRBV5-1,.,.,TRBJ2-6,TGCGCCAGCGTGTCAGGCCCTGGGGCCAACGTCCTGACTTTC,CASVSGPGANVLTF
TRBV6-5,.,TRBD1,TRBJ2-7,TGTGCCAGCTTCGGGACAGCTCTCTCCGAGCAGTACTTC,CASFGTALSEQYF
TRBV6-2/TRBV6-3,.,.,TRBJ2-6,TGTGCCAGCAGTGGAACTAGGACTGCTGGGGCCAACGTCCTGACTTTC,CASSGTRTAGANVLTF